The entry below describes one TCR beta chain. Its antigen has not been determined. The record has no base qualities; no much larger clone is one base away. The data are from a study of human T cells and chemical hapten exposure (dated by TCRdb to about 2021). With respect to the entire study: For sensitization, 2% DPC in acetone was applied to a 2 cm by 2 cm area of upper inner arm skin. Patients additionally received weekly therapeutic DPC doses to the scalp throughout the roughly 26-week study period. Patch testing on the upper back used Finn chambers containing 0.01% DPC, with scoring done after 6 days according to International Contact Dermatitis Research Group standards. Most of the patients in the cohort were female, and the cohort covered alopecia areata with under or over 50% scalp involvement, alopecia totalis and alopecia universalis. Libraries were pooled for sequencing, and per-sample TCR yields varied mainly because of small differences in library volumes within the pool. This study followed changes in the peripheral blood TCR repertoire in vivo during primary and secondary sensitization of alopecia patients to the hapten diphenylcyclopropenone (DPC). Blood samples were taken from patients before sensitization (week 0) and at 2, 6 and about 24 weeks after DPC sensitization. Blood for TCR sequencing was provided by twenty-nine alopecia patients at one to four time points (pre-sensitization, 2, 6 and 24 weeks).

Explained via the paper, the time point label denotes: patch test 2, 6 weeks after DPC sensitization. In light of the paper, this sample's treatment or condition label describes: therapeutic diphenylcyclopropenone sensitization with weekly scalp DPC. At every patch-test visit, the blood draw took place before the patch test was put on. Eligible patients were aged 18 to 70, diagnosed with alopecia, deemed suitable for DPC therapy, and excluded if pregnant. Total RNA was extracted from unfractionated whole blood collected in Tempus Blood RNA tubes. The germline V gene specifies SNHLY as CDR1 and FYNNEI as CDR2. The CDR3, cysteine through phenylalanine, is 14 amino acids long. Solely the CDR3 DNA is kept, with 42 bases framed from the first base. At the junction V is shortened by 3 bases and J by 4 bases, with 13 bases in between. The library was generated by RACE. The data were produced on a NextSeq 500. During library preparation, unique molecular identifiers were attached to individual cDNA molecules so that TCRs could be counted quantitatively and reproducibly. Each blood RNA sample was used to sequence both TCR alpha and TCR beta chains. The study's own analysis went as follows. Samples had a median of roughly 98,000 TCRs, with a range from roughly 23,224 to 750,000. V, J and CDR3 annotation of the TCR reads was carried out using the Decombinator software suite. Every sample was subsampled to the same number of TCRs (28,000) for the PS versus PT1 abundance plots. TCRs were defined as expanded if absent before sensitization and observed at least eight times at the 2-week time point. Clones were called with MiXCR by TCRdb after fastp trimmed the public reads at Q25, and only in-frame beta chains were retained. Every distinct CDR3 protein forms one entry, paired with its most common genes and DNA. The V and J calls were not made by the authors but by TCRdb's processing. In all, the sample holds about 380,000 distinct CDR3 sequences, and under 6.5% of those were seen once. About 5.4% of the sample is in the top ten clones.

Study-level results and caveats: Repeated subsampling changed both the strength of the expansion versus patch-test correlation and the threshold at which that correlation became significant. Because all patients had alopecia, a presumed autoimmune disease, the immune response of the patients might differ from that of healthy individuals. The number of PT1 expanded TCRs positively correlated with patch test score, significant at thresholds 8, 16 and 32 but not 4. Compared with pre-sensitization or healthy control sets, expanded TCRs formed significantly more large CDR3 similarity clusters, which is consistent with antigen-driven responses. DPC sensitization did not change how many TCRs were above 1 in 1000 frequency, and no evidence was found of alterations in global repertoire structure.

This sample comprised whole blood, obtained in connection with sensitization to the hapten diphenylcyclopropenone (DPC). This chain is built from TRBV2 and TRBJ2-7, with the D gene uncertain. The receptor comes from a woman younger than 30 with alopecia areata. Some clones in this sample may be carry-over from other donors' samples. The base sequence is TGTGCCAGCAGTGACGGAACATTGGGGTACGAGCAGTACTTC. It translates as CASSDGTLGYEQYF.